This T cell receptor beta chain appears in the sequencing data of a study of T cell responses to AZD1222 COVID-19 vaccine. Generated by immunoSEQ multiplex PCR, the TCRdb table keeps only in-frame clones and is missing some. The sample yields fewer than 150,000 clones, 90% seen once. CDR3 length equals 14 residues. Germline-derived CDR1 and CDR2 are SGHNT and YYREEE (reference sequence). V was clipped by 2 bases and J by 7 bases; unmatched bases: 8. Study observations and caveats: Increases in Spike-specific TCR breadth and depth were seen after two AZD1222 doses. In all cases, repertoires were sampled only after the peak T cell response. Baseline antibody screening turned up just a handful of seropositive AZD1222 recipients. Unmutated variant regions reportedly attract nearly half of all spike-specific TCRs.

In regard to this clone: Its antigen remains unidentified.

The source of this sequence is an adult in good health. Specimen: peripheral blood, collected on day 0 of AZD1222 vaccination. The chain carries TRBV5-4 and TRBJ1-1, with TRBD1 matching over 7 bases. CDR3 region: CASSFGQERDEAFF. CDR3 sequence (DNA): TGTGCCAGCAGCTTCGGACAGGAGCGTGATGAAGCTTTCTTT.